The following is a T cell receptor (beta chain) sequence with its context. The antigen remains undetermined. This sample was taken from a study of blood T cells in healthy people across ages. Then a second PCR, running roughly 7 to 11 cycles, was carried out with a sample-barcoded 5' primer and a J-beta primer mix. TCRdb used MiXCR to reprocess the 5' RACE reads, holding one entry per CDR3 protein. The data contain hundreds of thousands of distinct CDR3 sequences, more than 20% of them seen just once; the ten biggest clones take up around 3.4%. Study findings and constraints: Because sorting was not performed, PBMCs prevented conclusive naive versus antigen-experienced comparison.

Germline CDR1 is MNHEY and CDR2 is SVGEGT. This CDR3 has 12 amino acids. Deletions cut 10 bases from V and 4 bases from J, with 10 bases between. The rearrangement uses TRBV6-2 or TRBV6-3 and TRBJ1-4; D unresolved. Sequences were obtained from blood. The TCR originated in a man between 65 and 80 years old in good health. The CDR3 sequence: CATRRFNEKLFF. The DNA of the CDR3 is TGTGCCACCCGACGGTTTAATGAAAAACTGTTTTTT.